Reported below is one T cell receptor beta chain. Its antigen is currently unknown. This sample was included in a study of neurological immune-mediated disorders. General study findings and limits: HTLV-1-associated myelopathy had the most TCR clonal expansion, whereas multiple sclerosis had the least (lower than in healthy controls).

This CDR3 contains 16 residues. Trimming cost V 5 bases and J 7 bases; bases outside gene matches: 14. Germline-derived CDR1 and CDR2 are LNHDA and SQIVND (reference sequence). Synthesis of cDNA used 5'RACE (with 10-nucleotide random UMIs). MiXCR, run by TCRdb on the 5' RACE reads, gives a single entry per CDR3 protein. Counted here are some 53,000 distinct CDR3 sequences, roughly 17% occurring once; the ten biggest clones make up 4.4%. This clonotype was obtained from a man aged 55 to 69 in good health. Specimen: PBMCs. The chain links TRBV19 to TRBJ2-1, with 7 bases that match TRBD1. The CDR3 coding sequence is TGTGCCAGTAGTGAAGGACAGGTACCCTGGGGGAATGAGCAGTTCTTC. The encoded protein is CASSEGQVPWGNEQFF.